The 25 T cell receptor beta chains reported below all come from one sample, sequenced in a study of radiation and T cells in renal cell carcinoma. Sequencing used immunoSEQ multiplex PCR; TCRdb keeps in-frame clones, though not all of them. The sample yields some 120,000 clones, around 81% seen once. Time point defined: blood 2 weeks post-SBRT. The sample's treatment: 15 Gy SBRT to primary tumor, nephrectomy 4 weeks later. Sequencing used blood, obtained from a patient whose treatment included radiotherapy and nephrectomy. All receptors derive from a man between 50 and 59 years old with renal cell carcinoma.

The chain links TRBV5-5 to TRBJ1-2, with D possibly TRBD1 on 5 matching bases. The germline V gene encodes CDR1 SGHKS and CDR2 YYEKEE (reference sequence). V was clipped by 4 bases and J by 1 base, with 17 bases between them. The CDR3 has 16 residues. DNA of the CDR3: TGTGCCAGCAGCCCGCTTAGGGACGGGCTTAACTATGGCTACACCTTC. It codes for CASSPLRDGLNYGYTF.

The chain recombines TRBV7-8 with TRBJ1-5; D may be TRBD1 (5 bases). The CDR3 sequence is 16 residues long. Deletions cut 7 bases from V and 0 bases from J, with 16 bases between. The germline CDR1 and CDR2 sequences are SGHVS and FQNEAQ. The CDR3: CASTVSRGYSNQPQHF. The CDR3 DNA reads as TGTGCCAGCACGGTCAGTCGGGGCTATAGCAATCAGCCCCAGCATTTT.

The V gene is TRBV10-1, the J gene TRBJ2-7; maybe TRBD2 (6 bases). V dropped 2 bases and J dropped 5 bases, with 13 bases sitting between them. The CDR3 is 14 amino acids. CDR1 is WNHNN and CDR2 is SYGVQD in the germline V gene (reference sequence). CDR3 region: CASSEKRAGNEQYF. CDR3 DNA sequence: TGCGCCAGCAGTGAGAAGAGGGCGGGGAACGAGCAGTACTTC.

The J gene is TRBJ2-6, the V gene TRBV19, with unresolved D. The V and J ends lost 4 bases and 0 bases respectively, with 4 bases between them. The CDR3 has 14 residues. Germline assignment: CDR1 LNHDA and CDR2 SQIVND (reference sequence). The CDR3: CASSTRSGANVLTF. CDR3 bases: TGTGCCAGTAGTACTCGCTCTGGGGCCAACGTCCTGACTTTC.

This clone was counted a few times. The chain links TRBV5-1 to TRBJ1-1; D is undetermined. CDR1 is SGHRS and CDR2 is YFSETQ in the germline V gene. V dropped 6 bases and J dropped 2 bases, with 14 bases sitting between them. This CDR3 region has 14 residues. CDR3 coding DNA: TGCGCCAGCACCATTGGACGGGGTAACACTGAAGCTTTCTTT. Translation gives CASTIGRGNTEAFF.

V gene TRBV7-2 combines with J gene TRBJ2-3; TRBD1 might be the D (6 bases). Trimming shortened V by 0 bases and J by 2 bases, and 9 bases separated the two germline ends. CDR3 length: 15 amino acids. Germline-derived CDR1 and CDR2 are SGHTA and FQGNSA. In nucleotides, the CDR3 is TGTGCCAGCAGCTTAGCTGGGGGCACCACAGATACGCAGTATTTT. Encoded protein: CASSLAGGTTDTQYF.

The chain links TRBV11-2 to TRBJ1-5, with a weak D call TRBD1 (5 bases). CDR1 and CDR2 from the germline V gene are SGHAT and FQNNGV. The V and J ends lost 5 bases and 5 bases respectively, with 10 bases between them. CDR3 length: 13 amino acids. The CDR3 is CASSRDRDQPQHF. CDR3 bases: TGTGCCAGCAGCCGGGACCGGGATCAGCCCCAGCATTTT. The full variable domain, in which reference TRBV11-2 and TRBJ1-5 provide the parts outside the CDR3, is EAGVAQSPRYKIIEKRQSVAFWCNPISGHATLYWYQQILGQGPKLLIQFQNNGVVDDSQLPKDRFSAERLKGVDSTLKIQPAKLEDSAVYLCASSRDRDQPQHFGDGTRLSIL.

The chain combines TRBV5-1 with TRBJ1-1; TRBD1 is a possible D gene (5 bases). Trimming stripped 6 bases from V and 0 bases from J, with 18 bases between. CDR3 length equals 16 residues. CDR1 and CDR2 from the germline V gene are SGHRS and YFSETQ. CDR3 amino acids: CASTRRPPGLNTEAFF. The CDR3 DNA reads TGCGCCAGCACCCGTCGACCTCCAGGGCTGAACACTGAAGCTTTCTTT.

The V gene is TRBV29-1, the J gene TRBJ2-7, with D uncertain. The V end lost 6 bases, the J end lost 0 bases, and 9 bases lay between the germline ends. Germline assignment: CDR1 SQVTM and CDR2 ANQGSEA. The CDR3 totals 12 residues. The CDR3 nucleotides read TGCAGCGTCGGATGGGGCTCCTACGAGCAGTACTTC. This encodes CSVGWGSYEQYF.

This clone was counted a single time. This chain links TRBV7-3 with TRBJ2-1; 9 positions agree with TRBD1. The CDR3 is made up of 15 amino acids. Germline V gene sequence: CDR1 SGHTA, CDR2 FQGTGA. V trimming: 5 bases; J trimming: 5 bases; junction bases outside the gene matches: 7. The CDR3 DNA sequence: TGTGCCAGCAGCGACGGGACAGGGATCCACAATGAGCAGTTCTTC. It is translated as CASSDGTGIHNEQFF. Complete variable domain (other parts from reference TRBV7-3 and TRBJ2-1): GAGVSQTPSNKVTEKGKYVELRCDPISGHTALYWYRQSLGQGPEFLIYFQGTGAADDSGLPNDRFFAVRPEGSVSTLKIQRTERGDSAVYLCASSDGTGIHNEQFFGPGTRLTVL.

This clone was seen only a few times. The chain links TRBV19 to TRBJ1-1; unclear D gene. V was cut by 7 bases and J by 1 base, with 13 bases left in between. The germline gives CDR1 LNHDA, CDR2 SQIVND (reference sequence). This CDR3 is 14 amino acids long. CDR3 in amino acids: CASKGDETNTEAFF. The CDR3 DNA reads TGTGCCAGTAAGGGAGATGAGACGAACACTGAAGCTTTCTTT.

The CDR3 DNA follows: TGTGCCTCTCAGGGGGCCGGGCCCGGTAAAGTCACCTTC. Its translation is CASQGAGPGKVTF. The chain links TRBV30 to TRBJ1-2, with 8 bases identical to TRBD1. CDR1 is GTSNPN, CDR2 SVGIG, per germline (reference sequence). The CDR3 contains 13 residues. Trimming removed 7 bases from V and 13 bases from J; junction bases left unmatched: 17.

V usage is TRBV6-5 and J usage is TRBJ1-1; weak D call: TRBD1 (5 bases). V lost 6 bases to trimming and J lost 3 bases, with 11 bases between them. Per germline, CDR1 MNHEY and CDR2 SVGAGI. This CDR3 spans 13 amino acids. CDR3 in DNA: TGTGCCAGCAGGAGGTGGGGGGACACTGAAGCTTTCTTT. It is translated as CASRRWGDTEAFF.

The chain recombines TRBV5-1 with TRBJ2-1; TRBD2 agrees at 12 bases. The CDR3 covers 15 residues. The germline V gene has CDR1 SGHRS and CDR2 YFSETQ. V was clipped by 6 bases and J by 4 bases; unmatched bases: 5. CDR3 protein: CASNPLAGGYNEQFF. As DNA, the CDR3 is TGCGCCAGCAACCCACTAGCGGGAGGTTACAATGAGCAGTTCTTC. Filled out from reference TRBV5-1 and TRBJ2-1, the complete variable domain reads KAGVTQTPRYLIKTRGQQVTLSCSPISGHRSVSWYQQTPGQGLQFLFEYFSETQRNKGNFPGRFSGRQFSNSRSEMNVSTLELGDSALYLCASNPLAGGYNEQFFGPGTRLTVL.

The J gene is TRBJ2-5, the V gene TRBV5-1; 7 bases agree with TRBD1. The CDR3 sequence is 14 residues long. Per the germline V gene, CDR1 is SGHRS and CDR2 is YFSETQ. The ends lost 4 bases at V and 3 bases at J; junction bases unmatched: 6. DNA of the CDR3: TGCGCCAGCAGCGAAAGTACAGGGGAAGAGACCCAGTACTTC. Protein product: CASSESTGEETQYF.

This chain links TRBV6-5 with TRBJ2-7; D perhaps matches TRBD1 (7 bases). The V end lost 6 bases, the J end lost 3 bases, and 15 bases lay between the germline ends. Germline V gives CDR1 MNHEY, CDR2 SVGAGI. CDR3 length equals 14 residues. CDR3 sequence (DNA): TGTGCCAGCAGCCCCACAGGGGAGGTCTACGAGCAGTACTTC. Its translation: CASSPTGEVYEQYF.

The chain joins TRBV5-4 to TRBJ2-7; D may be TRBD2 (6 bases). V was cut by 4 bases and J by 7 bases, with 18 bases left in between. Looked up from germline, CDR1 is SGHNT and CDR2 is YYREEE (reference sequence). This CDR3 region has 14 residues. The CDR3 DNA is TGTGCCAGCAGCCTGGGTGGGTCTAGCGATGAGCAGTACTTC. This translates into CASSLGGSSDEQYF.

This chain connects TRBV25-1 to TRBJ2-1; 8 nucleotides match TRBD2. Losses at the gene ends were 4 bases for V and 5 bases for J; bases not matched to a gene: 13. Germline assignment: CDR1 MGHDK and CDR2 SYGVNS. The CDR3 extends over 17 amino acids. CDR3 region: CASSASPGVGGDNEQFF. CDR3 sequence (DNA): TGTGCCAGCAGTGCGTCCCCAGGGGTCGGGGGGGACAATGAGCAGTTCTTC.

The V and J genes are TRBV28 and TRBJ1-4; 7 nucleotides line up with TRBD1. Germline V gene lookup returns CDR1 MDHEN and CDR2 SYDVKM. The CDR3 contains 16 residues. Trimming cost V 6 bases and J 5 bases; bases outside gene matches: 12. The CDR3 region is CASRPDHRGGNEKLFF. The CDR3 nucleotides read TGTGCCAGCAGGCCAGACCACAGGGGAGGCAATGAAAAACTGTTTTTT.

The genes are TRBV27 and TRBJ2-7; 11 nucleotides line up with TRBD1. The CDR3 is 16 amino acids. Germline V lookup: CDR1 MNHEY, CDR2 SMNVEV (reference sequence). Unmatched junction bases numbered 8, after V lost 2 bases and J lost 5 bases. CDR3 nucleotides: TGTGCCAGCAGTTTAGAGTTCCCGGGACAGGGGGACGAGCAGTACTTC. As protein: CASSLEFPGQGDEQYF.

The rearrangement uses TRBV5-6 and TRBJ2-1, with D possibly TRBD1 on 6 matching bases. The CDR3 contains 12 residues. Germline V gives CDR1 SGHDT, CDR2 YYEEEE. V gave up 4 bases and J gave up 8 bases, with 10 bases separating them. In DNA, the CDR3 is TGTGCCAGCAGCACAACAGGGTATGAGCAGTTCTTC. Protein: CASSTTGYEQFF.

The chain joins TRBV12-5 to TRBJ2-3, with 8 nucleotides matching TRBD2. Trimming cost V 2 bases and J 1 base; bases outside gene matches: 5. CDR1 is LGHNT and CDR2 is FRNRAP in the germline V gene. This CDR3 has 16 residues. CDR3 protein: CASGLSAAGGTDTQYF. The CDR3 coding sequence is TGTGCTAGTGGTTTGTCTGCAGCGGGAGGCACAGATACGCAGTATTTT.

This chain joins TRBV7-2 and TRBJ1-5; tentative D call: TRBD1 (6 bases). Per germline, CDR1 SGHTA and CDR2 FQGNSA. The CDR3 has 13 amino acids. Trimming removed 2 bases at V and 7 bases at J, with 9 bases between. The DNA for the CDR3 is TGTGCCAGCAGCTTATCACAGGGACAGCCCCAGCATTTT. Protein product: CASSLSQGQPQHF.

The V and J genes are TRBV7-9 and TRBJ1-2; D gene ambiguous. This CDR3 is 13 amino acids long. V was clipped by 5 bases and J by 1 base, with 8 bases between them. Per germline, CDR1 SEHNR and CDR2 FQNEAQ (reference sequence). In DNA, the CDR3 is TGTGCCAGCAGCCCGTCAGTTAACTATGGCTACACCTTC. As protein: CASSPSVNYGYTF.

V and J are TRBV18 and TRBJ1-2; no definite D call. Trimming pared 2 bases from V and 6 bases from J, leaving 13 bases between. Germline V gene data show CDR1 as KGHSH and CDR2 as LQKENI. The CDR3 is 14 residues long. DNA for the CDR3: TGTGCCAGCTCACCAGAGGGAGCTTACAATGGCTACACCTTC. Translation: CASSPEGAYNGYTF.